This T cell receptor beta chain is drawn from a study of blood T cell repertoires in COVID-19. Study background: Sites across the United States, Italy and Spain contributed samples from acute and convalescent COVID-19. T cells, B-cell-depleted T cells, or PBMCs provided the cDNA or gDNA that served as material.

This CDR3 has 15 residues. Unmatched junction bases numbered 7, after V lost 3 bases and J lost 1 base. The germline gives CDR1 GTSNPN, CDR2 SVGIG (reference sequence). Study processing details: Estimates of nucleated cell counts were drawn from the amplification of reference gene primers. Generated by immunoSEQ multiplex PCR, the TCRdb table keeps only in-frame clones and is missing some. V and J calls and clone size come straight from that table; D and trimming were deduced from the DNA. This table holds 60,000 to 70,000 clones, 80% to 90% found once. This sequence originates from a woman aged 55 to 70 with acute or convalescent COVID-19. This chain connects TRBV30 to TRBJ1-1; 8 nucleotides agree with TRBD1. The sample was peripheral blood. The chain's CDR3 is CAWRPKGQGNTEAFF. The CDR3 bases are TGTGCCTGGAGACCTAAAGGACAGGGGAACACTGAAGCTTTCTTT. The whole variable domain, remainder taken from reference TRBV30 and TRBJ1-1, is SQTIHQWPATLVQPVGSPLSLECTVEGTSNPNLYWYRQAAGRGLQLLFYSVGIGQISSEVPQNLSASRPQDRQFILSSKKLLLSDSGFYLCAWRPKGQGNTEAFFGQGTRLTVV.